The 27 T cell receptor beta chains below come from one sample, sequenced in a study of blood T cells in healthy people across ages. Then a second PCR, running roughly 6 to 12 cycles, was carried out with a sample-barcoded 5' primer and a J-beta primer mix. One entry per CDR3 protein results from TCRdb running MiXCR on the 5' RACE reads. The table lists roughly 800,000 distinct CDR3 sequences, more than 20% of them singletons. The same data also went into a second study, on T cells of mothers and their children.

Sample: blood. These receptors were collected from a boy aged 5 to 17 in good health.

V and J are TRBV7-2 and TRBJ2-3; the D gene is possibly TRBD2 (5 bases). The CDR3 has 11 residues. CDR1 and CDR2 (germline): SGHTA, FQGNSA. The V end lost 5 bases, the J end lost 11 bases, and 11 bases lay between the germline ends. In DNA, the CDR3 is TGTGCCAGCAGCCGGGAAGGAATGCAGTATTTT. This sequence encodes CASSREGMQYF.

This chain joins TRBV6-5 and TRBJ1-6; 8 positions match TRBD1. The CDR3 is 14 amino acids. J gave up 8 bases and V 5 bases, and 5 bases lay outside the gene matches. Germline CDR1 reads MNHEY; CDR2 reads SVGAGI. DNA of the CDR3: TGTGCCAGCAGTGATACAGGGGGAGATTCACCCCTCCACTTT. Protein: CASSDTGGDSPLHF.

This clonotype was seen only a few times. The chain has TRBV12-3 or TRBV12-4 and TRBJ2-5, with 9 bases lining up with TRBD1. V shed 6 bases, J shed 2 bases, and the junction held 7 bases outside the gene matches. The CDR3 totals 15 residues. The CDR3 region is CASSGTGTPQETQYF. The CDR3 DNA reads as TGTGCCAGCAGCGGGACAGGGACTCCTCAAGAGACCCAGTACTTC.

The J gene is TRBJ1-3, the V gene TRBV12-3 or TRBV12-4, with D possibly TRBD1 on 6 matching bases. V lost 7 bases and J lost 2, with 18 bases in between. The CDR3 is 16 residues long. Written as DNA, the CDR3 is TGTGCCAGCACTCGAACTCTGGGGGCCACTGGAAACACCATATATTTT. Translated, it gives CASTRTLGATGNTIYF.

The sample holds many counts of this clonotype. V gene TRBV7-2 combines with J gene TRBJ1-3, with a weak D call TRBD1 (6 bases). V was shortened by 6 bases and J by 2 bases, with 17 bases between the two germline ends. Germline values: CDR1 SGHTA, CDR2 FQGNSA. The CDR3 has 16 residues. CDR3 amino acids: CASSTNGQGTGNTIYF. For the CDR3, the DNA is TGTGCCAGCAGTACCAATGGGCAGGGGACTGGAAACACCATATATTTT.

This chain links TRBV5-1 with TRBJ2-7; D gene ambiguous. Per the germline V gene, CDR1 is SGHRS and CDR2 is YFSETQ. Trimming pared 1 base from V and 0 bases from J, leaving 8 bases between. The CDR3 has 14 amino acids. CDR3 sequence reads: CASSLIAGSYEQYF. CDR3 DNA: TGCGCCAGCAGCTTGATCGCAGGCTCCTACGAGCAGTACTTC.

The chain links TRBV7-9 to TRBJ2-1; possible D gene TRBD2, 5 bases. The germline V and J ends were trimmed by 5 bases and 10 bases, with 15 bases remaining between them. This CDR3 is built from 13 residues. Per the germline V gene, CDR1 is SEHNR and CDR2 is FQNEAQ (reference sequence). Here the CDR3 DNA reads TGTGCCAGCAGCCCCCTACGTGGGAGCGAGCAGTTCTTC. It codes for CASSPLRGSEQFF.

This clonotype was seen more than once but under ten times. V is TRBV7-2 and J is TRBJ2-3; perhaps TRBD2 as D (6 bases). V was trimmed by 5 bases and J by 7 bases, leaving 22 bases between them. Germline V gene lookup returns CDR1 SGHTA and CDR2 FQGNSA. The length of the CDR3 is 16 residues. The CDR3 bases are TGTGCCAGCAGCCCACCAATCGGGGGTCGGGGTAATACGCAGTATTTT. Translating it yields CASSPPIGGRGNTQYF.

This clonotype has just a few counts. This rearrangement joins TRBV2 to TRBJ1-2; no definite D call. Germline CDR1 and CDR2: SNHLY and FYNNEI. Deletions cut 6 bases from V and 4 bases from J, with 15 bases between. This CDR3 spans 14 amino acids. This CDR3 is CASSEGGSLYGYTF. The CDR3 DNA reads TGTGCCAGCAGCGAGGGCGGAAGTCTCTATGGCTACACCTTC.

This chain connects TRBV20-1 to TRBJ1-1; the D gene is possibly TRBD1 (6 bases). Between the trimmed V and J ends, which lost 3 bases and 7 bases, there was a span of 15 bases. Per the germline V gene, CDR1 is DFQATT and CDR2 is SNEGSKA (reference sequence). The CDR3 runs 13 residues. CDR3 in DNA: TGCAGTGCTAGGACAGGCCCCAGCCGTGAAGCTTTCTTT. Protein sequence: CSARTGPSREAFF.

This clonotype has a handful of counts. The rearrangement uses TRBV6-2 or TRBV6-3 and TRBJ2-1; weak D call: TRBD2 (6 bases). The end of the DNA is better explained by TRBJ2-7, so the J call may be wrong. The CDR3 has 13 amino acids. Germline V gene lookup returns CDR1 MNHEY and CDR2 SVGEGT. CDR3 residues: CASSDGLYYEQYF. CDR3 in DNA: TGTGCCAGCAGTGACGGACTATACTACGAGCAGTACTTC.

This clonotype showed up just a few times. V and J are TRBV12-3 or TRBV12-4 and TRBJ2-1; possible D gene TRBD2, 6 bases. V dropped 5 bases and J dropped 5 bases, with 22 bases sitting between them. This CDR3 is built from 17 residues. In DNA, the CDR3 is TGTGCCAGCAGTACGCACCCACGGGGGTCTTTGAACAATGAGCAGTTCTTC. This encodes CASSTHPRGSLNNEQFF.

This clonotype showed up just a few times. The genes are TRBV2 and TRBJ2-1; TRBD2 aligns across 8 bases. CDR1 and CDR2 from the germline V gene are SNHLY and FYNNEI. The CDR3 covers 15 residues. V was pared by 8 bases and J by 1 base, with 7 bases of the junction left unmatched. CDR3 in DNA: TGTGCCAGCGGTACCGGACTAGCTTCCTACAATGAGCAGTTCTTC. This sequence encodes CASGTGLASYNEQFF.

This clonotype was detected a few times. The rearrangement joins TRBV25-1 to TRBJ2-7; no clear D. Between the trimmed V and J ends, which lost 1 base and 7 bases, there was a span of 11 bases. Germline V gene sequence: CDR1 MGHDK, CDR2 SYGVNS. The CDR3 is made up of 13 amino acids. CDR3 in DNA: TGTGCCAGCAGTGAATCGAGTTTGGGGGAGCAGTACTTC. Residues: CASSESSLGEQYF.

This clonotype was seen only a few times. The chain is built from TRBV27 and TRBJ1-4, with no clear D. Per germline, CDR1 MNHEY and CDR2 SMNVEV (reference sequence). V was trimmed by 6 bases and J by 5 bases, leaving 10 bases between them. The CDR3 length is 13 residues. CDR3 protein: CASSYRTNEKLFF. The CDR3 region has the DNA TGTGCCAGCAGCTACAGAACGAATGAAAAACTGTTTTTT.

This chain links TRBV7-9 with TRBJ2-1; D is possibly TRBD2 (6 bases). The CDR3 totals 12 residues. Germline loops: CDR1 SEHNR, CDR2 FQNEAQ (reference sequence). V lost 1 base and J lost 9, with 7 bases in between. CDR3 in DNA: TGTGCCAGCAGCTTAGTGCGGGGTGAGCAGTTCTTC. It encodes CASSLVRGEQFF.

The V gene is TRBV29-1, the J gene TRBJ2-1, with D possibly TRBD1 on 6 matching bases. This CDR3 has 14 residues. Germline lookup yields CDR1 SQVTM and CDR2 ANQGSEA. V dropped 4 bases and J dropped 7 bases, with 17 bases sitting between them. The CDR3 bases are TGCAGCGTTGTTGGGGGCCCCCTTATTAATGAGCAGTTCTTC. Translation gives CSVVGGPLINEQFF.

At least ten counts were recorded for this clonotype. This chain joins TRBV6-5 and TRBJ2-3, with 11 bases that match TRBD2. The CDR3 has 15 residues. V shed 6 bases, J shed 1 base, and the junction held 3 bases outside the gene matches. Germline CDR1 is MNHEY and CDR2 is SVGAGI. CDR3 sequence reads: CASRSGLAGTDTQYF. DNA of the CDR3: TGTGCCAGCAGATCGGGACTAGCGGGCACAGATACGCAGTATTTT.

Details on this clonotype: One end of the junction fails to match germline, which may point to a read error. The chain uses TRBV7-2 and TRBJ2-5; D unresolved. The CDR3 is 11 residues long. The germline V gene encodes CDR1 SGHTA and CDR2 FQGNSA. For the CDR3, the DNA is TGTGCCTGCAGCTTACAAGAGACCCAGTACTTC. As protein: CACSLQETQYF.

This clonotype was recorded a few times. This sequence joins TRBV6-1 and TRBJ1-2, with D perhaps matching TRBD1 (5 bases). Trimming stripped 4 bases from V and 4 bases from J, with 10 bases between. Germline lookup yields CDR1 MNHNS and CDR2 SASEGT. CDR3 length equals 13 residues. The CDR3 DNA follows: TGTGCCAGCAGTGGGGACGGAGGCTATGGCTACACCTTC. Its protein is CASSGDGGYGYTF.

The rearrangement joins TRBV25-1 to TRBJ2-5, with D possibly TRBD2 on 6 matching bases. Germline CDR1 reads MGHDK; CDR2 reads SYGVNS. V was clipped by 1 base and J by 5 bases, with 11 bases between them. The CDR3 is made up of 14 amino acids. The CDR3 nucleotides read TGTGCCAGCAGTGAATCCGGGGGAGTGGAGACCCAGTACTTC. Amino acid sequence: CASSESGGVETQYF.

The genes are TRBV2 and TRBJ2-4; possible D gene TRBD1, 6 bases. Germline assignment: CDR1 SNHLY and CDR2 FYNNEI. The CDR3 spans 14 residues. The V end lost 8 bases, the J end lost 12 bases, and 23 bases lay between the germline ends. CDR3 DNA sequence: TGTGCCAGCGTCCGGGACATACAGGGTGTTGGTCAGTACTTC. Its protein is CASVRDIQGVGQYF.

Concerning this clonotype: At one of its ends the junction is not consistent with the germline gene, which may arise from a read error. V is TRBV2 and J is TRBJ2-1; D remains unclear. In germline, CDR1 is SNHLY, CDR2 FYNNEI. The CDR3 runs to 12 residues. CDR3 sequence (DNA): TGTGCCAGCAGCCTCACCGGAAATGAGCGGTTCTTC. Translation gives CASSLTGNERFF.

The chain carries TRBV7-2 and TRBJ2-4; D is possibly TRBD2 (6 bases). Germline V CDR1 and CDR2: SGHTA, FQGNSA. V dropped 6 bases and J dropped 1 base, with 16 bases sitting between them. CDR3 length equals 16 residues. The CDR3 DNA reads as TGTGCCAGCAGTCCTGGGGGGTTTGTGGCCAAAAACATTCAGTACTTC. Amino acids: CASSPGGFVAKNIQYF.

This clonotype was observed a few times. The CDR3 spells CASSSGQGLRYEQYF. In DNA form, the CDR3 reads TGTGCCAGCAGCTCGGGACAGGGGCTGAGGTACGAGCAGTACTTC. V gene TRBV28 combines with J gene TRBJ2-7; TRBD1 aligns across 10 bases. The germline gives CDR1 MDHEN, CDR2 SYDVKM. This CDR3 has 15 amino acids. Losses at the gene ends were 6 bases for V and 4 bases for J; bases not matched to a gene: 9.

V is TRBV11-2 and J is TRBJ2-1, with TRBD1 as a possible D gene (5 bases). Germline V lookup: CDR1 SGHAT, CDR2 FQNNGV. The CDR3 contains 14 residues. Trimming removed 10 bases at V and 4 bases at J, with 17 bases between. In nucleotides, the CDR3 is TGTGCCATCTTAGCAGGGCAGCCTTACAATGAGCAGTTCTTC. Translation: CAILAGQPYNEQFF.

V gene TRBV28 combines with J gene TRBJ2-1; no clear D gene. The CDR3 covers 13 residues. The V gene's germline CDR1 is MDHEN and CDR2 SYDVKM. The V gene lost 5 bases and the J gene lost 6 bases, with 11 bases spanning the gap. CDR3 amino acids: CASSGIAVNEQFF. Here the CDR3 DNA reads TGTGCCAGCAGTGGGATAGCCGTCAATGAGCAGTTCTTC.